Presented here are 11 T cell receptor beta chains from one specimen sequenced in a study of T-cell memory formation after mild COVID-19. MiXCR, applied by TCRdb to the 5' RACE reads, yields one record per CDR3 protein. The data show hundreds of thousands of distinct CDR3 sequences, roughly 24% seen once. Sequences were obtained from PBMCs or a T cell subset sorted from them (not recorded which). The receptor source for this set is an adult woman who had mild COVID-19 (a few samples of this study predate the infection). Cell type and time point are not known.

This chain connects TRBV18 to TRBJ2-1; the D is unclear. The germline V and J ends were trimmed by 2 bases and 8 bases, with 16 bases remaining between them. CDR1 and CDR2 from the germline V gene are KGHSH and LQKENI. This CDR3 is built from 15 residues. This chain's CDR3 is CASSPIERATDEQFF. The DNA for the CDR3 is TGTGCCAGCTCACCAATAGAGAGAGCTACCGATGAGCAGTTCTTC. The full variable domain, its missing parts supplied by reference TRBV18 and TRBJ2-1, is NAGVMQNPRHLVRRRGQEARLRCSPMKGHSHVYWYRQLPEEGLKFMVYLQKENIIDESGMPKERFSAEFPKEGPSILRIQQVVRGDSAAYFCASSPIERATDEQFFGPGTRLTVL.

The chain couples TRBV12-3 or TRBV12-4 to TRBJ1-2; D not certain. The germline V and J ends were trimmed by 1 base and 7 bases, with 10 bases remaining between them. The CDR3 has 13 residues. The CDR3 spells CASSLDLATGYTF. The CDR3, as DNA: TGTGCCAGCAGTTTAGATCTCGCAACTGGCTACACCTTC.

J is TRBJ2-3 and V is TRBV12-3 or TRBV12-4; 7 bases are a match to TRBD1. This CDR3 region has 14 residues. V lost 6 bases, J lost 5 bases, and 8 bases stayed unmatched. CDR3 loop: CASSPDREKDTQYF. The DNA for the CDR3 is TGTGCCAGCAGCCCCGACAGGGAGAAAGATACGCAGTATTTT.

In this sample, this clonotype turned up a few times. The V call is TRBV7-8, the J call TRBJ2-7, with D possibly being TRBD2 (5 bases). The CDR3 is made up of 13 amino acids. V dropped 3 bases and J dropped 4 bases, with 10 bases sitting between them. The germline V gene encodes CDR1 SGHVS and CDR2 FQNEAQ. The CDR3 loop reads CASSFGEIYEQYF. CDR3 bases: TGTGCCAGCAGCTTTGGGGAGATTTACGAGCAGTACTTC.

This chain connects TRBV11-2 to TRBJ2-7; 14 nucleotides align to TRBD2. The junction had 6 bases not matched to a gene; V was cut back by 4 bases and J by 4 bases. This CDR3 has 16 residues. From germline, CDR1 is SGHAT and CDR2 FQNNGV. The CDR3 is CASSSLTSGRVYEQYF. The CDR3, as DNA: TGTGCCAGCAGCTCCCTGACTAGCGGGAGGGTGTACGAGCAGTACTTC.

V usage is TRBV24-1 and J usage is TRBJ1-4, with 9 positions matching TRBD1. The V and J ends lost 2 bases and 5 bases, in that order; junction bases with no gene match: 2. Germline lookup yields CDR1 KGHDR and CDR2 SFDVKD. The CDR3 spans 15 residues. The CDR3 spells CATSDSGQGNEKLFF. In DNA, the CDR3 is TGTGCCACCAGTGATTCGGGACAGGGAAATGAAAAACTGTTTTTT.

Only a few counts were recorded for this clonotype. V gene TRBV29-1 combines with J gene TRBJ2-5; weak D call: TRBD2 (6 bases). The germline gives CDR1 SQVTM, CDR2 ANQGSEA. V was shortened by 7 bases and J by 7 bases, with 16 bases between the two germline ends. This CDR3 has 12 amino acids. CDR3 bases: TGCAGCGAACGGGACTCCCAGATGACCCAGTACTTC. Translated, it gives CSERDSQMTQYF.

The table lists this clonotype with a few counts. The J gene is TRBJ2-1, the V gene TRBV25-1; 7 bases line up with TRBD2. V lost 8 bases, J lost 5 bases, and 3 bases stayed unmatched. In germline, CDR1 is MGHDK, CDR2 SYGVNS. This CDR3 has 12 residues. CDR3 loop: CASGGGNNEQFF. CDR3 DNA sequence: TGTGCCAGCGGGGGGGGAAACAATGAGCAGTTCTTC.

The V and J genes are TRBV11-3 and TRBJ2-1, with 9 bases identical to TRBD2. The J segment lost 10 bases and the V segment lost 2 bases, leaving 15 bases of the junction unmatched. CDR1 and CDR2 from the germline V gene are SGHNT and YENEEA. This CDR3 has 17 residues. CDR3 region: CASSLLRGLAGQREQFF. The DNA of the CDR3 is TGTGCCAGCAGCTTACTCAGAGGGCTAGCGGGACAAAGGGAGCAGTTCTTC.

Only a few counts were recorded for this clonotype. The chain couples TRBV3-1 to TRBJ1-1; the D gene is possibly TRBD1 (5 bases). The CDR3 is made up of 16 amino acids. From germline, CDR1 is LGHDT and CDR2 YNNKEL (reference sequence). Trimming cost V 0 bases and J 2 bases, with 13 bases left between them. The CDR3 DNA reads as TGTGCCAGCAGCCAAGAGGGGCGGTTACTTAACACTGAAGCTTTCTTT. The encoded protein is CASSQEGRLLNTEAFF.

This chain uses TRBV2 with TRBJ2-4, with D perhaps matching TRBD1 (6 bases). V lost 7 bases and J 0 bases, leaving 16 bases between the germline ends. Germline V gene sequence: CDR1 SNHLY, CDR2 FYNNEI. The CDR3 runs to 16 residues. The CDR3 loop is CASTVGTFTAKNIQYF. In DNA, the CDR3 is TGTGCCAGCACCGTTGGGACATTCACAGCCAAAAACATTCAGTACTTC.